This T cell receptor (beta chain) was recorded in a study of blood T cell repertoires in COVID-19. For the study at large: Acute and convalescent COVID-19 specimens originated in the United States, Italy and Spain. Sources were T cells, B-cell-depleted T cells, or PBMCs; the material itself was cDNA or gDNA.

Authors' processing steps: For nucleated cells, counts were estimated from reference gene primer amplification. Sequencing was performed with immunoSEQ multiplex PCR; in TCRdb, only in-frame clones are kept and a portion is missing. The V and J calls and clone size are taken from that table; D and trimming were inferred from the DNA. The repertoire includes approximately 57,000 clones, roughly 82% of them detected once, and under 8.5% sits in the top ten. Unmatched junction bases numbered 7, after V lost 6 bases and J lost 3 bases. CDR1 is MNHEY and CDR2 is SVGAGI in the germline V gene. This CDR3 has 15 residues.

The clonotype originates from an elderly woman with acute or convalescent COVID-19. Sequences were obtained from peripheral blood. The rearrangement links TRBV6-5 to TRBJ1-5; TRBD1 matches at 8 bases. DNA for the CDR3: TGTGCCAGCAGGGTGGACAGGGCCTACAATCAGCCCCAGCATTTT. Translation gives CASRVDRAYNQPQHF.